The 3 T cell receptor beta chains reported below all come from one sample, sequenced in a study of blood T cells in healthy people across ages. Through a sample-barcoded 5' primer and a J-beta primer mix, a second PCR was run for roughly 6 to 12 cycles. TCRdb re-called the 5' RACE reads with MiXCR, one entry per CDR3 protein. The repertoire has 1.5 million to 1.9 million distinct CDR3 sequences, approximately 39% of them found once; the top ten carry approximately 4.1%. Sequenced sample: blood. These receptors originate from a woman younger than 35 in good health.

The table lists this clonotype with a few counts. The genes are TRBV27 and TRBJ2-1, with a tentative D call TRBD1 (5 bases). This CDR3 has 15 residues. Per the germline V gene, CDR1 is MNHEY and CDR2 is SMNVEV (reference sequence). V lost 4 bases, J lost 1 base, and 11 bases lay in between. As DNA, the CDR3 is TGTGCCAGCAGTTGGCAGGGTAATTCCTACAATGAGCAGTTCTTC. This encodes CASSWQGNSYNEQFF.

DNA for the CDR3: TGTGCCAGCAGCAAAGACAGGGCGACTGAAGCTTTCTTT. Its translation is CASSKDRATEAFF. The chain has TRBV21-1 and TRBJ1-1; the tabulated D call, TRBD1, remains unverified against the DNA. TRBV21-1 represents a pseudogene. This CDR3 spans 13 amino acids.

Only a few counts were recorded for this clonotype. The CDR3 reads CASSPWTGPDTQYF. The CDR3 coding sequence is TGTGCCAGCAGTCCGTGGACAGGGCCAGATACGCAGTATTTT. The gene calls are TRBV27 and TRBJ2-3, with 8 bases lining up with TRBD1. CDR3 length: 14 amino acids. V lost 5 bases, J lost 4 bases, and 5 bases stayed unmatched. The germline V gene has CDR1 MNHEY and CDR2 SMNVEV (reference sequence).